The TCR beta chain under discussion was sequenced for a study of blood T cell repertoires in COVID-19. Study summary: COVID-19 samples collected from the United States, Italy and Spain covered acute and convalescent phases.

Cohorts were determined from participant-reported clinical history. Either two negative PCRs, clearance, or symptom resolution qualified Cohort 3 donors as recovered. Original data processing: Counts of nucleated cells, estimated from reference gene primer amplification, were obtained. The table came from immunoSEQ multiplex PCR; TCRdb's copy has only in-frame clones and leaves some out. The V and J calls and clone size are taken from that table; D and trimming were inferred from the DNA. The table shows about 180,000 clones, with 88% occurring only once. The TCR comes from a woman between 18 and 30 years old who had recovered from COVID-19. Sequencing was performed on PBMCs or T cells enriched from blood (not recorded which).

The CDR3: CASSVGRTYGYTF. For the CDR3, the DNA is TGTGCCAGCAGTGTGGGGAGGACTTATGGCTACACCTTC. The chain carries TRBV2 and TRBJ1-2; D is unresolved. Germline V gene data show CDR1 as SNHLY and CDR2 as FYNNEI. The CDR3 runs 13 residues. The V end was cut by 4 bases, the J end by 5 bases, with 11 bases between.